This T cell receptor beta chain is from a study of prognosis after radiotherapy for stage I lung cancer. Study as a whole: It was between 2018 and January 2019 that stage I non-small cell lung cancer patients were enrolled. The patients comprised more than ten men and about six women, spanning ages about 53 to 90 and having a median of roughly 74 years. General observations from the study: The authors did not determine whether the expanded TCR clones were tumor-specific.

A remark on this clonotype: Its matching antigen is unknown.

The genomic DNA TCR beta CDR3 region underwent two rounds of multiplex PCR. During first-round PCR, primers specific to each TRBV and TRBJ gene were used. TCRdb re-called the multiplex PCR reads through MiXCR, storing one row per CDR3 protein. The sample shows 9,500 to 15,000 distinct CDR3 sequences, about 56% of them seen only once. Peripheral blood samples of six milliliters were drawn at each of two time points. The CDR3 runs to 15 residues. Germline V gene sequence: CDR1 MNHEY, CDR2 SVGAGI. Trimming cost V 2 bases and J 2 bases, with 10 bases left between them. Sequencing was performed on PBMCs, taken before or after stereotactic body radiation therapy (not recorded which). The rearrangement joins TRBV6-5 to TRBJ1-5, with D tentatively TRBD1 (5 bases). This receptor was identified in a donor of 50 years or more with non-small cell lung cancer. CDR3 nucleotides: TGTGCCAGCAGTTACAGGGGCCAAGGCAATCAGCCCCAGCATTTT. This encodes CASSYRGQGNQPQHF.